These 11 T cell receptor beta chains came from one sample sequenced in a study of patients and donors after allogeneic stem cell transplantation. TCRdb re-derived calls from the RT-PCR reads in MiXCR, one entry per CDR3 protein. The sample shows about 410,000 distinct CDR3 sequences, 16% of them seen only once. The specimen sequenced was blood, either unsorted or a sorted T cell fraction (not recorded which). These receptors were collected from a human donor who was either an allogeneic HSCT recipient or a stem cell or donor lymphocyte infusion donor (not recorded which). It is not recorded whose cells these are; they may come from a transplant donor.

This chain joins TRBV5-4 and TRBJ1-6; D is possibly TRBD1 (6 bases). The germline V and J ends were trimmed by 0 bases and 8 bases, with 12 bases remaining between them. The CDR3 length is 15 residues. Germline assignment: CDR1 SGHNT and CDR2 YYREEE (reference sequence). The CDR3 is CASSLGGPGYSPLHF. DNA for the CDR3: TGTGCCAGCAGCTTGGGGGGGCCAGGGTATTCACCCCTCCACTTT. The full variable domain, rest sourced from reference TRBV5-4 and TRBJ1-6, is ETGVTQSPTHLIKTRGQQVTLRCSSQSGHNTVSWYQQALGQGPQFIFQYYREEENGRGNFPPRFSGLQFPNYSSELNVNALELDDSALYLCASSLGGPGYSPLHFGNGTRLTVT.

The V and J genes are TRBV6-2 or TRBV6-3 and TRBJ2-4; D possibly corresponds to TRBD1 (6 bases). Looked up from germline, CDR1 is MNHEY and CDR2 is SVGEGT. V was pared by 2 bases and J by 8 bases, with 16 bases between. This CDR3 spans 15 amino acids. The CDR3 sequence: CASSYKDRTRDIQYF. The CDR3, as DNA: TGTGCCAGCAGTTACAAAGACAGGACAAGGGACATTCAGTACTTC.

This clonotype was recorded a few times. This sequence joins TRBV6-5 and TRBJ2-7; D is perhaps TRBD2 (5 bases). The CDR3 contains 17 residues. The ends were cut back, 0 bases at V and 2 bases at J, with 17 bases in the middle. CDR1 is MNHEY, CDR2 SVGAGI, per germline. The CDR3 DNA sequence: TGTGCCAGCAGTTACTCATCTCGGGGTCCAATACCCTACGAGCAGTACTTC. The encoded protein is CASSYSSRGPIPYEQYF.

This clonotype showed up just a few times. The junction shows a germline mismatch at one end, possibly a read error. The genes are TRBV7-3 and TRBJ2-3; possibly TRBD1 or TRBD2 for D (5 bases each). Germline V lookup: CDR1 SGHTA, CDR2 FQGTGA. The CDR3 length is 14 residues. The CDR3 nucleotides are TGTGCCAGCAGCCTAACGGGGCCGCCAGATACGCAGTATTTT. Protein sequence: CASSLTGPPDTQYF. Filled out from reference TRBV7-3 and TRBJ2-3, the complete variable domain reads GAGVSQTPSNKVTEKGKYVELRCDPISGHTALYWYRQSLGQGPEFLIYFQGTGAADDSGLPNDRFFAVRPEGSVSTLKIQRTERGDSAVYLCASSLTGPPDTQYFGPGTRLTVL.

This clonotype was observed a handful of times. One junction end disagrees with the germline gene, perhaps due to a read error. This sequence joins TRBV5-1 and TRBJ2-2, with D possibly matching TRBD2 (6 bases). Looked up from germline, CDR1 is SGHRS and CDR2 is YFSETQ. This CDR3 has 15 amino acids. CDR3 region: CVSTPGVGNTGELFF. The CDR3 DNA reads as TGCGTCAGCACCCCGGGGGTAGGCAACACCGGGGAGCTGTTTTTT.

The CDR3 spells CASSPSPSSPLHF. CDR3 coding DNA: TGCGCCAGCAGTCCCAGTCCCAGTTCACCCCTCCACTTT. The chain has TRBV5-1 and TRBJ1-6; no firm D call. The V end lost 5 bases, the J end lost 9 bases, and 12 bases lay between the germline ends. Germline V lookup: CDR1 SGHRS, CDR2 YFSETQ. The CDR3 loop spans 13 amino acids.

This clonotype was recorded at least ten times. The chain carries TRBV4-1 and TRBJ1-2, with 7 nucleotides matching TRBD1. The germline V gene encodes CDR1 MGHRA and CDR2 YSYEKL. The CDR3 sequence is 14 residues long. J was trimmed by 3 bases and V by 3 bases; bases with no gene match: 4. Here the CDR3 DNA reads TGCGCCAGCAGCCACCTCGGACAGGACTATGGCTACACCTTC. Its protein product is CASSHLGQDYGYTF.

This clonotype was seen a few times. This chain links TRBV6-6 with TRBJ1-2; perhaps TRBD1 as D (5 bases). The germline V gene has CDR1 MNHNY and CDR2 SVGAGI (reference sequence). The CDR3 runs to 13 residues. The V and J ends lost 4 bases and 4 bases respectively, with 10 bases between them. CDR3 coding DNA: TGTGCCAGCAGTTTCGACAGCGCCTATGGCTACACCTTC. Translating gives CASSFDSAYGYTF.

This chain uses TRBV3-1 with TRBJ2-4; D not resolved. CDR1 is LGHDT and CDR2 is YNNKEL in the germline V gene (reference sequence). Deletions cut 4 bases from V and 4 bases from J, with 5 bases between. The CDR3 loop spans 12 amino acids. The chain's CDR3 is CASSLKKNIQYF. The CDR3 nucleotides read TGTGCCAGCAGCCTCAAAAAAAACATTCAGTACTTC.

The chain is built from TRBV2 and TRBJ2-1; the D gene is possibly TRBD2 (5 bases). CDR1 SNHLY and CDR2 FYNNEI come from the germline V gene. The CDR3 extends over 15 amino acids. V dropped 3 bases and J dropped 0 bases, with 9 bases sitting between them. Here the CDR3 reads CASSEGASSYNEQFF. The CDR3 DNA is TGTGCCAGCAGTGAGGGAGCCAGCTCCTACAATGAGCAGTTCTTC. The full variable domain, completed using reference TRBV2 and TRBJ2-1, is EPEVTQTPSHQVTQMGQEVILRCVPISNHLYFYWYRQILGQKVEFLVSFYNNEISEKSEIFDDQFSVERPDGSNFTLKIRSTKLEDSAMYFCASSEGASSYNEQFFGPGTRLTVL.

This clonotype showed up just a few times. The rearrangement links TRBV5-6 to TRBJ2-2; D remains unclear. Trimming stripped 4 bases from V and 2 bases from J, with 12 bases between. From germline, CDR1 is SGHDT and CDR2 YYEEEE. The CDR3 runs to 15 residues. The CDR3 nucleotides are TGTGCCAGCAGCCCGACGATCGAAAACACCGGGGAGCTGTTTTTT. Protein sequence: CASSPTIENTGELFF.